Listed below are T cell receptor beta chains from one sample, sequenced in a study of siplizumab effects on memory and regulatory T cells. TCRdb keeps only in-frame clones here, not all; method: immunoSEQ multiplex PCR. The sample has over 35,000 clones; around 90% are singletons. Sequenced material: naive CD4+ T cells sorted from blood. Source of these receptors: a human donor in good health. Each CDR3 is given with its conserved first and last residue. The D gene is left open where the match is weak. Rows give clone size only sometimes, using once, few, many, or a class for an expanded clone.

d_call	v_call	clone_size	j_call	cdr3_aa	cdr3_nt
NA	TRBV27	NA	TRBJ1-5	CASSQDSNQPQHF	TGTGCCAGCAGTCAGGATAGCAATCAGCCCCAGCATTTT
NA	TRBV2	few	TRBJ2-7	CASSDRGHEQYF	TGTGCCAGCAGTGACAGGGGCCACGAGCAGTACTTC
NA	TRBV5-1	NA	TRBJ1-3	CASSSTTGSSGNTIYF	TGCGCCAGCAGCTCGACAACAGGGAGCTCTGGAAACACCATATATTTT
NA	TRBV4-2	NA	TRBJ1-5	CASSPEPGRDQPQHF	TGTGCCAGCAGCCCCGAGCCAGGGAGGGATCAGCCCCAGCATTTT
NA	TRBV7-2	NA	TRBJ2-7	CASSLDRAAEQYF	TGTGCCAGCAGCTTAGACAGGGCGGCCGAGCAGTACTTC
TRBD1	TRBV5-1	NA	TRBJ1-1	CASSLWDRVLSEAFF	TGCGCCAGCAGCTTGTGGGACAGGGTCTTGTCTGAAGCTTTCTTT
NA	TRBV5-1	NA	TRBJ2-5	CASSQQETQYF	TGCGCCAGCAGCCAACAAGAGACCCAGTACTTC
TRBD2	TRBV5-4	NA	TRBJ2-7	CASRPSGRADEQYF	TGTGCCAGCAGGCCTAGCGGGAGGGCCGACGAGCAGTACTTC
NA	TRBV2	NA	TRBJ1-5	CASSEGVQGTQPQHF	TGTGCCAGCAGTGAAGGGGTCCAGGGCACTCAGCCCCAGCATTTT
NA	TRBV19	few	TRBJ1-1	CASSILRNTEAFF	TGTGCCAGTAGTATACTCAGAAACACTGAAGCTTTCTTT
NA	TRBV19	NA	TRBJ1-2	CASSPLSGLLEGGYTF	TGTGCCAGTAGCCCACTCTCAGGACTACTAGAGGGTGGCTACACCTTC
NA	TRBV7-8	NA	TRBJ1-5	CASSLPYSNQPQHF	TGTGCCAGCAGCCTCCCGTATAGCAATCAGCCCCAGCATTTT
NA	TRBV7-2	NA	TRBJ2-3	CASSYHRDTQYF	TGTGCCAGCAGCTATCACAGGGATACGCAGTATTTT
NA	TRBV7-2	NA	TRBJ2-3	CASSPTGRVSTDTQYF	TGTGCCAGCAGCCCAACTGGGCGAGTTAGCACAGATACGCAGTATTTT
NA	TRBV6-5	NA	TRBJ2-1	CASSSILNEQFF	TGTGCCAGCAGTTCTATCTTAAATGAGCAGTTCTTC
NA	TRBV5-1	once	TRBJ2-2	CASGRQGRNTGELFF	TGCGCCAGCGGCAGGCAGGGGAGGAACACCGGGGAGCTGTTTTTT
TRBD1	TRBV6-5	NA	TRBJ2-1	CASSYSGPGGNNEQFF	TGTGCCAGCAGTTACTCGGGACCAGGGGGCAACAATGAGCAGTTCTTC
NA	TRBV9	NA	TRBJ2-3	CASSVAISGSTDTQYF	TGTGCCAGCAGCGTAGCGATTAGCGGTAGCACAGATACGCAGTATTTT
NA	TRBV19	NA	TRBJ2-7	CASSSNKKNYEQYF	TGTGCCAGTAGTTCAAATAAAAAGAACTACGAGCAGTACTTC
NA	TRBV18	NA	TRBJ2-1	CASSPAAGSYNEQFF	TGTGCCAGCTCACCGGCGGCAGGCTCCTACAATGAGCAGTTCTTC
NA	TRBV6-5	NA	TRBJ2-3	CASSYSKGFTDTQYF	TGTGCCAGCAGTTACTCGAAGGGGTTCACAGATACGCAGTATTTT
NA	TRBV5-1	NA	TRBJ2-1	CASSLARLSYNEQFF	TGCGCCAGCAGCTTGGCTAGGCTATCCTACAATGAGCAGTTCTTC
NA	TRBV4-1	NA	TRBJ1-3	CASSQGRGNSGNTIYF	TGCGCCAGCAGCCAAGGGCGGGGGAACTCTGGAAACACCATATATTTT
TRBD2	TRBV27	NA	TRBJ2-5	CASRGGGPKTQYF	TGTGCCAGCAGAGGCGGGGGACCGAAGACCCAGTACTTC
NA	TRBV6-6	NA	TRBJ2-7	CASSLEIDYTGEQYF	TGTGCCAGCAGTTTAGAGATAGACTACACGGGCGAGCAGTACTTC
NA	TRBV6-5	NA	TRBJ2-2	CASSYGSGAGELFF	TGTGCCAGCAGTTACGGGTCCGGGGCCGGGGAGCTGTTTTTT
TRBD1	TRBV6-5	NA	TRBJ1-5	CASSRETGGGQPQHF	TGTGCCAGCAGCCGGGAGACAGGGGGAGGTCAGCCCCAGCATTTT
TRBD1	TRBV27	NA	TRBJ1-1	CASRTPGQSTEAFF	TGTGCCAGCAGGACCCCGGGACAGTCCACTGAAGCTTTCTTT
NA	TRBV27	NA	TRBJ1-1	CASNLRGSNTEAFF	TGTGCCAGCAACTTGAGGGGGTCGAACACTGAAGCTTTCTTT
NA	TRBV5-1	NA	TRBJ1-3	CASSLQGILGNTIYF	TGCGCCAGCAGCTTGCAGGGAATCCTCGGAAACACCATATATTTT
TRBD1	TRBV7-9	NA	TRBJ2-7	CASSLDGTVGKRAYEQYF	TGTGCCAGCAGTTTGGACGGGACAGTTGGGAAAAGGGCCTACGAGCAGTACTTC
TRBD2	TRBV18	NA	TRBJ2-1	CASSPSPGGGSYNEQFF	TGTGCCAGCTCACCAAGTCCTGGCGGGGGCTCCTACAATGAGCAGTTCTTC
NA	TRBV27	NA	TRBJ1-3	CASSSTGLGNTIYF	TGTGCCAGCAGTTCCACAGGGCTCGGAAACACCATATATTTT
NA	TRBV6-1	NA	TRBJ1-4	CATARLEATNEKLFF	TGTGCGACCGCAAGGCTGGAAGCAACTAATGAAAAACTGTTTTTT
TRBD1	TRBV4-2	NA	TRBJ1-3	CASSPQGDRATGNTIYF	TGTGCCAGCAGCCCCCAGGGGGACAGGGCAACTGGAAACACCATATATTTT
TRBD1	TRBV5-6	once	TRBJ1-5	CASSFSGTGSRNQPQHF	TGTGCCAGCAGCTTCTCCGGGACAGGGTCCCGCAATCAGCCCCAGCATTTT
NA	TRBV30	NA	TRBJ2-7	CASLRGSSYEQYF	TGTGCCTCCCTGAGGGGGTCCTCCTACGAGCAGTACTTC
TRBD2	TRBV6-1	NA	TRBJ2-7	CASSASRGGNYEQYF	TGTGCCAGCAGTGCCTCGCGGGGGGGAAACTACGAGCAGTACTTC
NA	TRBV2	NA	TRBJ2-7	CASRQGYGTYEQYF	TGTGCCAGCAGACAGGGTTACGGAACCTACGAGCAGTACTTC
NA	TRBV5-1	NA	TRBJ2-2	CASSPRVSNTGELFF	TGCGCCAGCAGCCCCAGGGTATCGAACACCGGGGAGCTGTTTTTT
NA	TRBV5-4	NA	TRBJ2-7	CASSFLGPSYEQYF	TGTGCCAGCAGCTTCTTAGGCCCATCTTACGAGCAGTACTTC
NA	TRBV5-4	NA	TRBJ2-7	CASSPDVTSSYEQYF	TGTGCCAGCAGCCCGGACGTGACGAGCTCCTACGAGCAGTACTTC
TRBD1	TRBV6-5	NA	TRBJ1-2	CASSSQGDGYTF	TGTGCCAGCAGTTCCCAGGGGGATGGCTACACCTTC